This TCR beta chain was sequenced in a study of blood T cell repertoires in COVID-19. The protocol was immunoSEQ multiplex PCR, while the TCRdb copy is restricted to in-frame clones and leaves out a portion. The repertoire holds roughly 200,000 clones, with about nine tenths as singletons. The source of this sequence is a man between 40 and 49 years old with acute or convalescent COVID-19. The sample consisted of peripheral blood.

As DNA, the CDR3 is TGTGCCAGCAAGGCAGTAGCTAGCACAGATACGCAGTATTTT. It is translated as CASKAVASTDTQYF. The V gene is TRBV25-1, the J gene TRBJ2-3; D not resolved. The CDR3 sequence is 14 residues long. The V gene's germline CDR1 is MGHDK and CDR2 SYGVNS. V was shortened by 7 bases and J by 0 bases, with 11 bases between the two germline ends.